The T cell receptor beta chain under discussion was sequenced for a study of CD8 T cells in Susac syndrome. Study details: Patients with Susac syndrome were therapy-naive, treated with corticosteroids, or treated with intravenous immunoglobulin alone when blood was collected.

The CDR3 extends over 11 amino acids. The germline CDR1 and CDR2 sequences are SGHAT and FQNNGV. The V end lost 5 bases, the J end lost 8 bases, and 7 bases lay between the germline ends. Sequencing of TCR beta drew on CD8+ and CD4+ T cells from blood. As regards this clonotype: Its antigen is not known.

An amount of RNA that ranged from roughly 0.5 to 1 ug was reverse transcribed with random hexamers. TCRdb used MiXCR to reprocess the immunoSEQ multiplex PCR reads, holding one entry per CDR3 protein. The sample holds about 85,000 distinct CDR3 sequences; 85% to 95% are singletons and the top ten take under 0.6%. Study-level results: Susac-specific public clones in total CD8+ repertoires numbered some 16; in CD8+ TEMRA repertoires, they numbered about five. A relatively small number of individuals underwent TCR sequencing and HLA analysis.

This sequence was found in a human donor with Susac syndrome. Sequencing used CD8+ T cells from PBMCs. The rearrangement uses TRBV11-2 and TRBJ2-1; the D is unclear. CDR3 residues: CASSGVDEQFF. The CDR3 DNA reads as TGTGCCAGCAGCGGAGTCGATGAGCAGTTCTTC.